This T cell receptor (beta chain) stems from a study of neurological immune-mediated disorders. Every sequencing run produced over 160 million TCR-beta sequences, and the sequences from any one run covered 15-18 subjects. MiXCR was run by TCRdb on the 5' RACE reads, yielding one entry per CDR3 protein. The sample carries more than 40,000 distinct CDR3 sequences, approximately 3% recorded once. This clonotype occurred many times. Unsorted libraries were derived from 2 million PBMCs stored at -80 C. The CDR3 has 15 amino acids. The V end was cut by 0 bases, the J end by 3 bases, with 12 bases between. CDR1 SGHAT and CDR2 FQNNGV come from the germline V gene.

The sequenced material came from PBMCs. The receptor comes from a woman aged 45-65 years with multiple sclerosis. This sequence joins TRBV11-2 and TRBJ2-7; D is unresolved. CDR3 region: CASSLEELPGYEQYV. The CDR3 nucleotides read TGTGCCAGCAGCTTAGAGGAGCTTCCAGGCTACGAGCAGTACGTC.